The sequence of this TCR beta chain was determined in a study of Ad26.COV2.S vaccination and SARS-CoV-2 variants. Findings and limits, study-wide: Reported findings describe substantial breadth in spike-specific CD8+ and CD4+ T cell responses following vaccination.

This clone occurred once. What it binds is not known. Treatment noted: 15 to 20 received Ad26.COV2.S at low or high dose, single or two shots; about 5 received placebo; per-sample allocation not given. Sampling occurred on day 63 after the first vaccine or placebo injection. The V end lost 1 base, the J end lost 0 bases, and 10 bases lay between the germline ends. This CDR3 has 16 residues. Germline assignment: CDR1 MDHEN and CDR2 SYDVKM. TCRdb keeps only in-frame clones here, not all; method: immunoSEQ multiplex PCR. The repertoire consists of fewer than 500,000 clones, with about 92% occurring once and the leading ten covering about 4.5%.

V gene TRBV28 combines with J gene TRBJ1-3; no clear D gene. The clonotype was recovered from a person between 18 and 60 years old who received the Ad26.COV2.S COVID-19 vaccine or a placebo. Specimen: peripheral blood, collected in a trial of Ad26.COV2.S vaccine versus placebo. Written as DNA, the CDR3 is TGTGCCAGCAGTTTATCAGGAACAGCCTCTGGAAACACCATATATTTT. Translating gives CASSLSGTASGNTIYF.